A single sample is the source of the 24 T cell receptor beta chains below, sequenced in a study of beta chain features in type 1 diabetes. Study conclusions and caveats: All four CD4+ subsets of Type 1 diabetes patients contained TCRB CDR3s that were moderately but significantly shorter.

Their target antigens are unknown. The authors reverse transcribed all of the isolated RNA, so sequencing captured expressed TCRB transcripts. Generated by immunoSEQ multiplex PCR, the TCRdb table keeps only in-frame clones and is missing some. The sample shows 150,000 to 180,000 clones, about 9.3% of them seen only once. Specimen: central memory CD4+ T cells from blood. All receptors come from a young man with type 1 diabetes.

This clone was seen a few times. The J gene is TRBJ1-4, the V gene TRBV30; 7 positions match TRBD1. In germline, CDR1 is GTSNPN, CDR2 SVGIG (reference sequence). The V gene end was trimmed by 7 bases and the J gene end by 5 bases; junction bases not matched to a gene: 4. The CDR3 sequence is 12 residues long. The CDR3 DNA reads as TGTGCCTTGACAGGGACAAATGAAAAACTGTTTTTT. It yields the protein CALTGTNEKLFF.

This clone came up a few times. This sequence joins TRBV5-4 and TRBJ2-1; TRBD1 agrees at 12 bases. J lost 8 bases, V lost 4 bases, and 13 bases had no gene match. CDR1 is SGHNT, CDR2 YYREEE, per germline (reference sequence). The CDR3 extends over 17 amino acids. CDR3: CASSRESGTGGIDEQFF. DNA of the CDR3: TGTGCCAGCAGCCGAGAGTCCGGGACAGGGGGCATTGATGAGCAGTTCTTC. The entire variable domain, with the rest obtained from reference TRBV5-4 and TRBJ2-1, is as follows: ETGVTQSPTHLIKTRGQQVTLRCSSQSGHNTVSWYQQALGQGPQFIFQYYREEENGRGNFPPRFSGLQFPNYSSELNVNALELDDSALYLCASSRESGTGGIDEQFFGPGTRLTVL.

A few counts support this clone. The chain links TRBV28 to TRBJ2-6, with 8 positions matching TRBD1. The germline V gene has CDR1 MDHEN and CDR2 SYDVKM. Trimming cost V 8 bases and J 0 bases; bases outside gene matches: 3. The CDR3 length is 15 residues. The CDR3 sequence is CASGTGSSGANVLTF. The CDR3 DNA reads as TGTGCCAGCGGGACAGGAAGCTCTGGGGCCAACGTCCTGACTTTC.

The CDR3 DNA is TGTGCCAGCAGCCAATCCACAGATACGCAGTATTTT. It encodes CASSQSTDTQYF. The chain couples TRBV7-9 to TRBJ2-3, with D unclear. The CDR3 loop spans 12 amino acids. V lost 5 bases and J 2 bases, leaving 5 bases between the germline ends. Germline V gene lookup returns CDR1 SEHNR and CDR2 FQNEAQ (reference sequence).

J is TRBJ2-7 and V is TRBV29-1; TRBD1 matches at 7 bases. The CDR3 spans 11 residues. Germline V gene sequence: CDR1 SQVTM, CDR2 ANQGSEA. V lost 6 bases and J lost 8; bases outside the gene matches: 7. The CDR3 DNA reads as TGCAGCGTAGGAGACAGGGACCAGCAGTACTTC. It translates to CSVGDRDQQYF.

The chain is built from TRBV7-3 and TRBJ2-1; 11 positions agree with TRBD2. There are 16 residues in the CDR3. V trimming: 5 bases; J trimming: 3 bases; junction bases outside the gene matches: 6. Germline V CDR1 and CDR2: SGHTA, FQGTGA. This chain's CDR3 is CASSPHLAGGYNEQFF. In nucleotides, the CDR3 is TGTGCCAGCAGCCCGCACCTAGCGGGGGGCTACAATGAGCAGTTCTTC.

The chain is built from TRBV5-4 and TRBJ1-1, with 7 bases identical to TRBD1. The CDR3 spans 13 residues. The germline V gene has CDR1 SGHNT and CDR2 YYREEE (reference sequence). V lost 5 bases to trimming and J lost 3 bases; unmatched junction nucleotides: 4. The CDR3 DNA follows: TGTGCCAGCAGGACCGGGACAGACACTGAAGCTTTCTTT. This translates into CASRTGTDTEAFF.

The chain has TRBV28 and TRBJ2-6; no clear D. The CDR3 runs to 13 residues. The germline V gene encodes CDR1 MDHEN and CDR2 SYDVKM. Trimming shortened V by 8 bases and J by 0 bases, and 5 bases separated the two germline ends. This CDR3 reads CASLLSGANVLTF. The CDR3 DNA reads as TGTGCCAGCCTCCTCTCTGGGGCCAACGTCCTGACTTTC. The whole variable domain, filled in from reference TRBV28 and TRBJ2-6, reads DVKVTQSSRYLVKRTGEKVFLECVQDMDHENMFWYRQDPGLGLRLIYFSYDVKMKEKGDIPEGYSVSREKKERFSLILESASTNQTSMYLCASLLSGANVLTFGAGSRLTVL.

This clone was seen a few times. V is TRBV6-5 and J is TRBJ1-1; no clear D. Germline CDR1 reads MNHEY; CDR2 reads SVGAGI. This CDR3 has 14 amino acids. With 6 bases removed from V and 3 bases from J, the gap between germline ends came to 14 bases. The CDR3 DNA is TGTGCCAGCAGGCCCGGCGAGGGCTACACTGAAGCTTTCTTT. Translation gives CASRPGEGYTEAFF.

This clone came up a few times. The chain recombines TRBV19 with TRBJ2-2; 12 bases align to TRBD2. The length of the CDR3 is 21 residues. J gave up 6 bases and V 0 bases, and 17 bases lay outside the gene matches. CDR1 and CDR2 from the germline V gene are LNHDA and SQIVND (reference sequence). CDR3 bases: TGTGCCAGTAGTATAGATCGAAGGACGTGGACAGCTAGCGGGAGGGCCGGGGAGCTGTTTTTT. This sequence encodes CASSIDRRTWTASGRAGELFF. The full variable domain, in which reference TRBV19 and TRBJ2-2 provide the parts outside the CDR3, is DGGITQSPKYLFRKEGQNVTLSCEQNLNHDAMYWYRQDPGQGLRLIYYSQIVNDFQKGDIAEGYSVSREKKESFPLTVTSAQKNPTAFYLCASSIDRRTWTASGRAGELFFGEGSRLTVL.

The sample holds a few counts of this clone. This chain connects TRBV2 to TRBJ2-7, with TRBD2 matching 13 bases. Trimming removed 7 bases from V and 3 bases from J; junction bases left unmatched: 3. From germline, CDR1 is SNHLY and CDR2 FYNNEI. This CDR3 spans 14 amino acids. The CDR3 sequence: CASTRTSGSYEQYF. The CDR3 DNA is TGTGCCAGCACCCGGACTAGCGGGAGCTACGAGCAGTACTTC.

The rearrangement links TRBV7-6 to TRBJ2-1; 8 nucleotides match TRBD2. Germline CDR1 is SGHVS and CDR2 is FNYEAQ. This CDR3 has 15 amino acids. Unmatched junction bases numbered 12, after V lost 5 bases and J lost 9 bases. The CDR3 reads CASSPTPGLGPEQFF. Here the CDR3 DNA reads TGTGCCAGCAGCCCAACCCCGGGACTAGGTCCTGAGCAGTTCTTC.

The chain couples TRBV7-9 to TRBJ2-3; D unclear. The V and J ends lost 7 bases and 6 bases respectively, with 11 bases between them. CDR1 and CDR2 from the germline V gene are SEHNR and FQNEAQ (reference sequence). This CDR3 is built from 12 residues. Here the CDR3 reads CASMPGLDTQYF. Here the CDR3 DNA reads TGTGCCAGCATGCCTGGGCTGGATACGCAGTATTTT.

This chain links TRBV5-6 with TRBJ1-2, with D perhaps TRBD1 (6 bases). This CDR3 has 12 amino acids. V lost 2 bases and J 7 bases, leaving 9 bases between the germline ends. The germline V gene has CDR1 SGHDT and CDR2 YYEEEE. As DNA, the CDR3 is TGTGCCAGCAGCTTCCCAGGGGTTGGCTACACCTTC. The encoded protein is CASSFPGVGYTF.

The CDR3 nucleotides are TGTGCCAGCAGCGTAGGAGGTCTTCAGGGGAATGTTTACACCTTC. Translated: CASSVGGLQGNVYTF. The chain recombines TRBV9 with TRBJ1-2, with D maybe TRBD1 (6 bases). CDR3 size: 15 residues. CDR1 SGDLS and CDR2 YYNGEE come from the germline V gene. Trimming removed 0 bases at V and 11 bases at J, with 20 bases between.

V gene TRBV18 combines with J gene TRBJ1-1; possible D gene TRBD1, 5 bases. CDR1 and CDR2 from the germline V gene are KGHSH and LQKENI. Deletions cut 6 bases from V and 0 bases from J, with 11 bases between. This CDR3 has 14 residues. The CDR3 DNA reads TGTGCCAGCTCGCCGACAGAGATGAACACTGAAGCTTTCTTT. The encoded protein is CASSPTEMNTEAFF.

This chain uses TRBV4-3 with TRBJ2-7, with 7 positions matching TRBD1. V lost 3 bases and J lost 2; bases outside the gene matches: 7. Germline V gene lookup returns CDR1 LGHNA and CDR2 YSLEER. The CDR3 consists of 15 residues. The CDR3 DNA reads TGCGCCAGCAGCCATGGGACAGTTAATACCTACGAGCAGTACTTC. The encoded protein is CASSHGTVNTYEQYF.

The chain links TRBV5-1 to TRBJ2-7, with 8 bases lining up with TRBD2. This CDR3 is 13 amino acids long. Per the germline V gene, CDR1 is SGHRS and CDR2 is YFSETQ. The V and J ends lost 6 bases and 4 bases, in that order; junction bases with no gene match: 6. In DNA, the CDR3 is TGCGCCAGCAACCAACGGGGGGGATACGAGCAGTACTTC. Translated: CASNQRGGYEQYF.

The rearrangement uses TRBV7-2 and TRBJ2-7; 7 bases line up with TRBD2. The CDR3 runs 15 residues. Losses at the gene ends were 3 bases for V and 3 bases for J; bases not matched to a gene: 8. Germline CDR1 and CDR2: SGHTA and FQGNSA. The CDR3 sequence is CASSFTTSRYYEQYF. The CDR3 nucleotides read TGTGCCAGCAGCTTCACGACTAGCCGGTACTACGAGCAGTACTTC.

The chain uses TRBV7-9 and TRBJ2-7, with 9 bases identical to TRBD1. CDR1 and CDR2 from the germline V gene are SEHNR and FQNEAQ (reference sequence). The CDR3 consists of 19 residues. V lost 5 bases to trimming and J lost 2 bases; unmatched junction nucleotides: 19. The CDR3 nucleotides are TGTGCCAGCAGCGGCAAACCGGGACAGGGTGCTCCAGGGGCCTACGAGCAGTACTTC. This translates into CASSGKPGQGAPGAYEQYF.

This clone was picked up a small number of times. The chain joins TRBV18 to TRBJ1-4; TRBD1 agrees at 7 bases. In germline, CDR1 is KGHSH, CDR2 LQKENI. With V trimmed by 2 bases and J by 8 bases, 17 bases remained unmatched. The CDR3 runs 18 residues. This chain's CDR3 is CASSPSDRRPRLTEKLFF. The DNA for the CDR3 is TGTGCCAGCTCACCATCGGACAGGCGACCCCGTCTTACAGAAAAACTGTTTTTT.

This clone has only a few counts. The rearrangement links TRBV6-6 to TRBJ2-4, with 7 bases aligning to TRBD2. With 5 bases clipped from V and 2 bases from J, the junction kept 9 bases outside the gene matches. The germline CDR1 and CDR2 sequences are MNHNY and SVGAGI (reference sequence). CDR3 length: 16 residues. DNA for the CDR3: TGTGCCAGCAGTGCTGAGGCCAGCGGGACCAAAAACATTCAGTACTTC. Its protein is CASSAEASGTKNIQYF.

CDR3 in DNA: TGTGCCAGTTCGGGAGTTTACAATGAGCAGTTCTTC. It translates to CASSGVYNEQFF. This rearrangement joins TRBV10-3 to TRBJ2-1, with D possibly TRBD2 on 6 matching bases. V shed 10 bases and J shed 4 bases, with 11 bases lying between them. CDR3 size: 12 residues. Germline CDR1 and CDR2: ENHRY and SYGVKD.

The chain uses TRBV28 and TRBJ2-5; 7 bases map to TRBD2. The closer fit of TRBJ2-7 to the DNA end suggests the J call may be wrong. In germline, CDR1 is MDHEN, CDR2 SYDVKM. The CDR3 has 13 residues. DNA for the CDR3: TGTGCCAGCAATGGCGGGAGTCGGCGCGAGCAGTACTTC. It translates to CASNGGSRREQYF.